This note documents a single T cell receptor beta chain sequence. What it recognizes is unknown. V was cut by 2 bases and J by 2 bases, with 9 bases left in between. This CDR3 contains 14 residues. Per the germline V gene, CDR1 is KGHSH and CDR2 is LQKENI. The record originates from a study of OX40 agonist ivuxolimab in advanced cancers. General study points: The antigen specificity of the peripheral T cells (those that were expanded) was not determined.

Method: immunoSEQ multiplex PCR; TCRdb's copy keeps in-frame clones and lacks some. The sample carries about 64,000 clones, roughly 89% recorded once. The TCR comes from an adult with an advanced solid tumor such as melanoma, head and neck, liver or kidney cancer. The chain carries TRBV18 and TRBJ2-5; D is uncertain. Sequenced here: CD4+ or CD8+ T cells sorted from blood, sampled in a trial of the OX40 agonist ivuxolimab. In DNA form, the CDR3 reads TGTGCCAGCTCACCAGTCAGTTTGCAAGAGACCCAGTACTTC. It specifies CASSPVSLQETQYF. Full variable domain (rest looked up from reference TRBV18 and TRBJ2-5): NAGVMQNPRHLVRRRGQEARLRCSPMKGHSHVYWYRQLPEEGLKFMVYLQKENIIDESGMPKERFSAEFPKEGPSILRIQQVVRGDSAAYFCASSPVSLQETQYFGPGTRLLVL.